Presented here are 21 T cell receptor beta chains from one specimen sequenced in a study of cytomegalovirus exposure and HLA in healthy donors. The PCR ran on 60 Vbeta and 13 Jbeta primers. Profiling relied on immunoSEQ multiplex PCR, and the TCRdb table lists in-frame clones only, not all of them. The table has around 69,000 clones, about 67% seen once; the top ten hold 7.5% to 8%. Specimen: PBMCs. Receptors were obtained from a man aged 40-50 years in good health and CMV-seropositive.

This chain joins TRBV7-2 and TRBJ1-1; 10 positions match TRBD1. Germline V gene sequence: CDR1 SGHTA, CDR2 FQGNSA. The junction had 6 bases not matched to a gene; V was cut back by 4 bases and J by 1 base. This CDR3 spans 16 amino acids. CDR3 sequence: CASSSVGQGRNTEAFF. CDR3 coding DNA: TGTGCCAGCAGCTCGGTGGGACAGGGGAGGAACACTGAAGCTTTCTTT.

CDR3 nucleotides: TGTGCCAGCAGTTACCCCGGGACAGATAATTCACCCCTCCACTTT. Translating it yields CASSYPGTDNSPLHF. The V call is TRBV6-6, the J call TRBJ1-6; 7 bases map to TRBD1. The CDR3 contains 15 residues. Germline V gene lookup returns CDR1 MNHNY and CDR2 SVGAGI (reference sequence). Losses at the gene ends were 2 bases for V and 5 bases for J; bases not matched to a gene: 3.

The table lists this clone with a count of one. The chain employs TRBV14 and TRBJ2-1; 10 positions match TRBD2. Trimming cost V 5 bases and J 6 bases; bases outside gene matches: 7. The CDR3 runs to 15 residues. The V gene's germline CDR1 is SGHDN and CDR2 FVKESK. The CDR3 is CASSYVTSGANEQFF. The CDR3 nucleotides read TGTGCCAGCAGCTACGTTACTAGCGGGGCCAATGAGCAGTTCTTC.

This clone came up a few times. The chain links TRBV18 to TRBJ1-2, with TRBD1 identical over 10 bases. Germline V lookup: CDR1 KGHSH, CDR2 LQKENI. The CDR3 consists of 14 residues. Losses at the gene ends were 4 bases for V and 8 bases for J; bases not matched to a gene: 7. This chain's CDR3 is CASSLDRTGGGYTF. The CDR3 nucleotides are TGTGCCAGCTCACTTGACCGGACAGGGGGAGGCTACACCTTC.

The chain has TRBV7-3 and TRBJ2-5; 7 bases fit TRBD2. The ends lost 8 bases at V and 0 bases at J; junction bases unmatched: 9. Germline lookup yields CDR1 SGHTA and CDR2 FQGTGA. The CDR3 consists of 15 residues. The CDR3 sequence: CASHPRGGDQETQYF. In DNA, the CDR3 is TGTGCCAGCCACCCCCGCGGGGGAGACCAAGAGACCCAGTACTTC.

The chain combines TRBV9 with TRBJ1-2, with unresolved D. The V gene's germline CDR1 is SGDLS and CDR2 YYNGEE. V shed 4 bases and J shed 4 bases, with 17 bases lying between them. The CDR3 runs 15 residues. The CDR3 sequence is CASSLQPVGGYGYTF. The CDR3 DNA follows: TGTGCCAGCAGCCTCCAGCCCGTTGGCGGCTATGGCTACACCTTC.

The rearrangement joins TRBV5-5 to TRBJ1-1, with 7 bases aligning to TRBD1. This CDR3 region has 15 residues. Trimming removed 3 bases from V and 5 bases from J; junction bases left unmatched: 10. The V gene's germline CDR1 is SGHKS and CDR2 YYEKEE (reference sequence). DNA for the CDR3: TGTGCCAGCAGCTCTAGTCGACAGGGAAGGACTGAAGCTTTCTTT. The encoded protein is CASSSSRQGRTEAFF.

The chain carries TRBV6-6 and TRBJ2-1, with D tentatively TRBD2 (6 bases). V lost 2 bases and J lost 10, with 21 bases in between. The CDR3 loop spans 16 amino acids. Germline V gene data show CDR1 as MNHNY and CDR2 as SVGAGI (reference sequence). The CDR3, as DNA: TGTGCCAGCAGTTACCCAGACACACTAGCCGCGGTCGAGCAGTTCTTC. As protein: CASSYPDTLAAVEQFF.

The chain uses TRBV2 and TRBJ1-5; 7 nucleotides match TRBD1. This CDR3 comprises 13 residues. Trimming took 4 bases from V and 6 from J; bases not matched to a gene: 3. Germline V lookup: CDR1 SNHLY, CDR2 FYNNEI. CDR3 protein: CASSVTGTQPQHF. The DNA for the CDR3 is TGTGCCAGCAGTGTGACAGGGACTCAGCCCCAGCATTTT.

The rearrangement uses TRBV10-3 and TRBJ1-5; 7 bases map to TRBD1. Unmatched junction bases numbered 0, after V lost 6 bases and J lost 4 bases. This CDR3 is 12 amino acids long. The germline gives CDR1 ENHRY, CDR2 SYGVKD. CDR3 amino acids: CAIRQGNQPQHF. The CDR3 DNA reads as TGTGCCATCAGACAGGGGAATCAGCCCCAGCATTTT.

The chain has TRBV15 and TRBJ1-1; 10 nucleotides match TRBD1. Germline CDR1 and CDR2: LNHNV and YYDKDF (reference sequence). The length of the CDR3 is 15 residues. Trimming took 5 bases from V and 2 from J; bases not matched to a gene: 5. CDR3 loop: CATSPRQGANTEAFF. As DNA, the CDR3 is TGTGCCACCAGCCCTCGACAGGGGGCAAACACTGAAGCTTTCTTT.

The CDR3 nucleotides read TGTGCCAGCAGCCCCTCAGGACAGACAACACCCCTCCACTTT. It translates to CASSPSGQTTPLHF. The chain couples TRBV4-2 to TRBJ1-6; tentatively, D is TRBD1 (6 bases). V was cut by 4 bases and J by 11 bases, with 15 bases left in between. The CDR3 loop spans 14 amino acids. Germline CDR1 LGHNA, CDR2 YNFKEQ.

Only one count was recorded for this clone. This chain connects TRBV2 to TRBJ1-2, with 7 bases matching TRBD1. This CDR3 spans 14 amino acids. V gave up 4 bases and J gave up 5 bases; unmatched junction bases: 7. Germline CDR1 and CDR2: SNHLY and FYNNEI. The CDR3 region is CASSGQGQWYGYTF. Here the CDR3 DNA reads TGTGCCAGCAGTGGTCAGGGACAGTGGTATGGCTACACCTTC.

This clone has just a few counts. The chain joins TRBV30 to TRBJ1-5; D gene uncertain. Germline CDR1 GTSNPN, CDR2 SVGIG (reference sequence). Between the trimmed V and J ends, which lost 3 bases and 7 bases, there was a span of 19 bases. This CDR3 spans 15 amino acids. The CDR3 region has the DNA TGTGCCTGGAGCGCCCAGCGGGGTTATGGACAGCCCCAGCATTTT. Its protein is CAWSAQRGYGQPQHF.

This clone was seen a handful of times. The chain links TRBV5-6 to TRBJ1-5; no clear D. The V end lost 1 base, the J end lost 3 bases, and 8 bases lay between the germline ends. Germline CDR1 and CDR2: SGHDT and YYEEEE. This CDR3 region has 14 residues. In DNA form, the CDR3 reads TGTGCCAGCAGCTTGTATCTTAACAATCAGCCCCAGCATTTT. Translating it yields CASSLYLNNQPQHF.

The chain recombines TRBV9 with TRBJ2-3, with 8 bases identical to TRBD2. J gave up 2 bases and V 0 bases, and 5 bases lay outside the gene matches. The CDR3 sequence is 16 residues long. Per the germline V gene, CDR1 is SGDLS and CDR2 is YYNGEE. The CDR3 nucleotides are TGTGCCAGCAGCGTAGGGGCGGGGGGCCACACAGATACGCAGTATTTT. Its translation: CASSVGAGGHTDTQYF.

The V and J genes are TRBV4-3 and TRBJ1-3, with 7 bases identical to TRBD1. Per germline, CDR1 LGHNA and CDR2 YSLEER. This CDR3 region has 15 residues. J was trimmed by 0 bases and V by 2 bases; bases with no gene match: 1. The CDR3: CASSQSGGSGNTIYF. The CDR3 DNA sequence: TGCGCCAGCAGCCAATCAGGGGGCTCTGGAAACACCATATATTTT.

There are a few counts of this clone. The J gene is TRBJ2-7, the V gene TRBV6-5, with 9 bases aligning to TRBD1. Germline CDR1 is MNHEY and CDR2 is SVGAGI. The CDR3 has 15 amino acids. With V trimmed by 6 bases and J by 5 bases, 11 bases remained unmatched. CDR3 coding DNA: TGTGCCAGCAGGCCAGTCGGGGACAGGGCCCACGAGCAGTACTTC. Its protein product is CASRPVGDRAHEQYF.

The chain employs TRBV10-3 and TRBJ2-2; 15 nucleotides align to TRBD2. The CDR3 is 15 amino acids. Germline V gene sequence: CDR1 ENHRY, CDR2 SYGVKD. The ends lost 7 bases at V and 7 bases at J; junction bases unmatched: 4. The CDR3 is CAINGLAGGVGELFF. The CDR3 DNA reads TGTGCCATCAATGGACTAGCGGGAGGGGTCGGGGAGCTGTTTTTT.

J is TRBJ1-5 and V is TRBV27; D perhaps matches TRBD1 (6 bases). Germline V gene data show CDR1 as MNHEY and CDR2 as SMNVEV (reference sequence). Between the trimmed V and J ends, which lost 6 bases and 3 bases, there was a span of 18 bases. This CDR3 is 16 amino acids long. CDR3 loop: CASSSSTGTLNQPQHF. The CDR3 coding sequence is TGTGCCAGCAGCTCGTCCACGGGGACACTCAATCAGCCCCAGCATTTT.

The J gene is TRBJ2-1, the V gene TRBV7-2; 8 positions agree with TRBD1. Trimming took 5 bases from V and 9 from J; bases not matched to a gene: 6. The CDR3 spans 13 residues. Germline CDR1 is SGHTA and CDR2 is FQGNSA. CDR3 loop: CASSPTGDGEQFF. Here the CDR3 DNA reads TGTGCCAGCAGCCCGACAGGGGACGGTGAGCAGTTCTTC.